The rows below give T cell receptor beta chains drawn from one sample of a study of cytomegalovirus exposure and HLA in healthy donors. Libraries were prepared by immunoSEQ multiplex PCR; TCRdb keeps only in-frame clonotypes and omits some of them. The sample lists over 150,000 clones, 70% to 80% occurring once. Sequencing input: PBMCs. The receptor set was obtained from a woman younger than 45 in good health and CMV-seropositive. The CDR3 runs from the conserved cysteine through the conserved F or W. D genes are given only for firm matches. The size field is filled for only some rows; it gives once, few, many or a size class.

TRBV2	.	TRBJ2-7	.	CASSGIGTPTYEQYF	TGTGCCAGCAGTGGCATCGGGACACCAACCTACGAGCAGTACTTC
TRBV4-1	TRBD2	TRBJ2-1	once	CASSLRGLAGVSYNEQFF	TGCGCCAGCAGCCTAAGGGGACTAGCGGGAGTATCCTACAATGAGCAGTTCTTC
TRBV11-2	TRBD2	TRBJ2-1	.	CASSLSPTSVVGYNEQFF	TGTGCCAGCAGCTTATCCCCGACTAGCGTTGTGGGCTACAATGAGCAGTTCTTC
TRBV30	.	TRBJ2-7	.	CARPGLLYRSYEQYF	TGTGCCCGACCGGGACTCCTTTATCGGAGCTACGAGCAGTACTTC
TRBV7-2	TRBD1	TRBJ2-7	.	CASSPGQGYEQYF	TGTGCCAGCAGCCCCGGACAGGGCTACGAGCAGTACTTC
TRBV7-8	TRBD1	TRBJ1-1	.	CASSVTGANMNTEAFF	TGTGCCAGCAGCGTGACAGGGGCGAATATGAACACTGAAGCTTTCTTT
TRBV6-1	TRBD1	TRBJ2-5	.	CASSLQGGETQYF	TGTGCCAGCAGTCTACAGGGGGGAGAGACCCAGTACTTC
TRBV12-5	TRBD1	TRBJ1-5	once	CASGATGGNNQPQHF	TGTGCTAGTGGTGCGACAGGGGGCAACAATCAGCCCCAGCATTTT
TRBV29-1	.	TRBJ1-5	.	CSVAPTADSNQPQHF	TGCAGCGTTGCCCCGACAGCAGATAGCAATCAGCCCCAGCATTTT
TRBV6-4	TRBD2	TRBJ2-1	.	CASSDRGLAGGNEQFF	TGTGCCAGCAGTGACAGAGGACTAGCGGGAGGCAATGAGCAGTTCTTC
TRBV5-1	.	TRBJ2-3	few	CASSSYGQSVTDTQYF	TGCGCCAGCAGCTCCTATGGACAGTCTGTCACAGATACGCAGTATTTT
TRBV5-1	TRBD1	TRBJ2-5	.	CASSFQGAQETQYF	TGCGCCAGCAGTTTCCAGGGGGCGCAGGAGACCCAGTACTTC
TRBV5-1	TRBD1	TRBJ1-1	.	CASSGQGTTEAFF	TGCGCCAGCAGCGGACAGGGAACGACTGAAGCTTTCTTT
TRBV18	TRBD2	TRBJ2-2	.	CASSGIAGDTGELFF	TGTGCCAGCTCAGGGATAGCGGGAGACACCGGGGAGCTGTTTTTT
TRBV29-1	TRBD1	TRBJ1-4	once	CSGGGQGGKLFF	TGCAGCGGGGGAGGACAGGGGGGAAAACTGTTTTTT